A selection of T cell receptor beta chains follows, all from one sample in a study of blood T cell repertoires in COVID-19. TCRdb's table, derived via immunoSEQ multiplex PCR, lists solely in-frame clones and lacks some. The table lists under 80,000 clones, around 77% of them singletons, with 20% to 25% in the top ten. The source material was peripheral blood. Receptors were obtained from an elderly man with active or convalescent COVID-19. Both conserved end residues are part of each CDR3. D genes are given only for firm matches. Only part of the rows carry a size: once, few, many, or a class if the clone is expanded.

>-|TRBV27|-|TRBJ1-5
TGTGCCAGCGGGGTTTACGAGGGTCAGCCCCAGCATTTT
CASGVYEGQPQHF
>medium-sized|TRBV7-6|-|TRBJ2-7
TGTGCCAGCAGCTTAGAGGGAGGTGCGGGACCGATGTTGTACGAGCAGTACTTC
CASSLEGGAGPMLYEQYF
>-|TRBV12-3/TRBV12-4|TRBD1|TRBJ2-7
TGTGCCAGCAGCTGGACAGGCTACGAGCAGTACTTC
CASSWTGYEQYF
>-|TRBV20-1|-|TRBJ2-7
TGCAGTGCTACCGGGACCTACGAGCAGTACTTC
CSATGTYEQYF
>-|TRBV7-2|TRBD2|TRBJ2-6
TGTGCCAGCAGCCGGCGGGGGGCCACGATCTCTGGGGCCAACGTCCTGACTTTC
CASSRRGATISGANVLTF
>-|TRBV5-1|-|TRBJ2-1
TGCGCCAGCAGCTTACCACCTAGCGATTACAATGAGCAGTTCTTC
CASSLPPSDYNEQFF
>-|TRBV5-4|-|TRBJ2-1
TGTGCCAGCAGCCCGAGTCAGGGATGGGCCTACAATGAGCAGTTCTTC
CASSPSQGWAYNEQFF
>-|TRBV5-8|-|TRBJ2-1
TGTGCCAGCAGCTTGGGAGTGGGAGGCTCCTACAATGAGCAGTTCTTC
CASSLGVGGSYNEQFF
>few|TRBV28|-|TRBJ1-2
TGTGCCAGCAGCCAAGGACAGTATGGCTACACCTTC
CASSQGQYGYTF
>-|TRBV21-1|-|TRBJ2-1
TGTGCCAGCAGCAAATCTCAGGGACTAGCGGGAGGAGCTGAGCAGTTCTTC
CASSKSQGLAGGAEQFF
>-|TRBV12-3/TRBV12-4|-|TRBJ1-1
TGTGCCAGCAGTTTAGCGGGGGGGGCTTTCTTT
CASSLAGGAFF
>-|TRBV7-3|TRBD2|TRBJ2-3
TGTGCCAGCAGCTTAGCGGGGGGTTCCACAGATACGCAGTATTTT
CASSLAGGSTDTQYF
>-|TRBV6-5|TRBD1|TRBJ2-7
TGTGCCAGCAGTTACGCGGACAGGAGCTACGAGCAGTACTTC
CASSYADRSYEQYF
>-|TRBV20-1|-|TRBJ2-5
TGCAGTGCTAGAGACAGGTCGACCCAGTACTTC
CSARDRSTQYF
>-|TRBV15|TRBD2|TRBJ2-3
TGTGCCACCAGCCCCGAGCGAGCGGGAGTCAGCACAGATACGCAGTATTTT
CATSPERAGVSTDTQYF
>few|TRBV27|TRBD1|TRBJ1-2
TGTGCCAGCAGTCCCAGAGCAGACAGGGTGAACTATGGCTACACCTTC
CASSPRADRVNYGYTF
>-|TRBV5-8|TRBD1|TRBJ1-4
TGTGCCAGCAGCCCATTACAGGGGGCCGAGGAAAAACTGTTTTTT
CASSPLQGAEEKLFF
>few|TRBV7-9|TRBD2|TRBJ2-7
TGTGCCAGCAGCTTAGCGACTAGCGGGAAGCATCCCTACGAGCAGTACTTC
CASSLATSGKHPYEQYF
>-|TRBV11-2|TRBD2|TRBJ2-1
TGTGCCAGCAGCTTATGGGATAGCGGGAGGAATGAGCAGTTCTTC
CASSLWDSGRNEQFF